This TCR beta chain emerged from a study of yellow fever vaccine responses in identical twins. Notes on the study in general: On the reported evidence, twins' vaccine T cell responses seemed partly convergent and partly personalized.

With regard to this clonotype: Its antigen is not identified.

This CDR3 contains 16 residues. V was clipped by 0 bases and J by 8 bases, with 18 bases between them. Germline V gene data show CDR1 as SGHRS and CDR2 as YFSETQ. Each CDR3 protein is one row after TCRdb ran MiXCR on the RT-PCR reads. The table shows thousands of distinct CDR3 sequences, with roughly 87% occurring only once. This TCR was sampled from a woman aged 18 to 35 who received the yellow fever vaccine. Material: T cells from blood (PBMCs), unsorted or a sorted subset (not recorded which), obtained before or after yellow fever vaccination (not recorded which). The chain couples TRBV5-1 to TRBJ2-1, with D tentatively TRBD1 (5 bases). The CDR3 DNA is TGCGCCAGCAGCTTGGTCCAGGGCGCGAATTCCTATGAGCAGTTCTTC. Its protein is CASSLVQGANSYEQFF.